This T cell receptor beta chain was documented in a study of cytomegalovirus exposure and HLA in healthy donors. Study results and caveats: The authors enumerated around 150 TCR beta chains as linked to cytomegalovirus. Earlier analysis found most TCR beta V segments productive about 90% or about 30% of the time. Reports credit the classifier with highly specific, highly sensitive diagnosis of cytomegalovirus status.

Only a few counts were recorded for this clone. The antigen is unknown. Amplification used 60 Vbeta primers and 13 Jbeta primers. Data came from immunoSEQ multiplex PCR; TCRdb stores just in-frame clones and leaves some out. This table has around 200,000 clones, about 85% appearing once. Germline assignment: CDR1 MNHNS and CDR2 SASEGT. V was trimmed by 6 bases and J by 3 bases, leaving 11 bases between them. This CDR3 has 13 residues. Sequencing input: PBMCs. This chain connects TRBV6-1 to TRBJ1-2, with D tentatively TRBD1 (5 bases). The clonotype comes from a woman in her fifties or sixties in good health and CMV-seropositive. The CDR3 region is CASSQTDHYGYTF. CDR3 in DNA: TGTGCCAGCAGCCAGACAGACCACTATGGCTACACCTTC.